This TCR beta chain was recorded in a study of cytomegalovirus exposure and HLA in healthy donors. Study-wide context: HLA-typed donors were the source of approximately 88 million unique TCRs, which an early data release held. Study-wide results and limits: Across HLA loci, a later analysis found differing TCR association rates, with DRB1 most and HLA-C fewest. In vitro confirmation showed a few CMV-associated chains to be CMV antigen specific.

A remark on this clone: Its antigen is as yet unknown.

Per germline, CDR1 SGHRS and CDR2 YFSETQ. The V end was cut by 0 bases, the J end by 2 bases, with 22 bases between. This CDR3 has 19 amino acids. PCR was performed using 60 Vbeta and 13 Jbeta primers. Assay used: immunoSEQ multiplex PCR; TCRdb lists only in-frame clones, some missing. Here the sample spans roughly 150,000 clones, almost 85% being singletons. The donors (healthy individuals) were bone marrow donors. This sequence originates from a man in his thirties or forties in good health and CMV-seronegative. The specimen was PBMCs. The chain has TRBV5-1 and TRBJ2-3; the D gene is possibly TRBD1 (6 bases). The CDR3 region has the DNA TGCGCCAGCAGCTTGGGACAGGTAGTATTTGGACAATTCACAGATACGCAGTATTTT. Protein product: CASSLGQVVFGQFTDTQYF.